This T cell receptor beta chain comes out of a study of blood T cells in healthy people across ages. Notes on the study in general: Greater diversity and more naive CD4+ cells were seen in long-lived donors than in aged donors.

In the case of this clonotype: Its cognate antigen is unknown.

V shed 4 bases and J shed 2 bases, with 13 bases lying between them. This CDR3 spans 14 amino acids. Germline CDR1 is SGHRS and CDR2 is YFSETQ. A second PCR, run for about 6 to 12 cycles, used a sample-barcoded 5' primer plus a J-beta primer mix. TCRdb processed the 5' RACE reads anew with MiXCR; each CDR3 protein has one entry. Of fewer than 800,000 distinct CDR3 sequences in the sample, under 25% were seen once. This sequence originates from a man between 65 and 85 years old in good health. The sequencing sample was made of blood. The chain joins TRBV5-1 to TRBJ2-7; perhaps TRBD1 as D (6 bases). Written as DNA, the CDR3 is TGCGCCAGCAGCAACCAGGGGCCTACCTACGAGCAGTACTTC. Translating it yields CASSNQGPTYEQYF.